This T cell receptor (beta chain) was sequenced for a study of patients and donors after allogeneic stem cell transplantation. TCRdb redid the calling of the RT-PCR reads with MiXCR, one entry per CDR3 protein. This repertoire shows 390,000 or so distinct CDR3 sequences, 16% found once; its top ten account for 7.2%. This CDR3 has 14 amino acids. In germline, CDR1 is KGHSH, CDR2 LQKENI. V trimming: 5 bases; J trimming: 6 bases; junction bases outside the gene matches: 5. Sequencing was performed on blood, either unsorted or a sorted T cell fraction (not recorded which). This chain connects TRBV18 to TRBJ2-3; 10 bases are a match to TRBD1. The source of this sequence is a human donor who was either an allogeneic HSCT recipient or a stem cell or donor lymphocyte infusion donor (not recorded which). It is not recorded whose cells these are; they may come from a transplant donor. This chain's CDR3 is CASSSTGGEDTQYF. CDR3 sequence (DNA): TGTGCCAGCTCATCGACAGGGGGCGAGGATACGCAGTATTTT. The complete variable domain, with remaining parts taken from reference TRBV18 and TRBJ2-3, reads NAGVMQNPRHLVRRRGQEARLRCSPMKGHSHVYWYRQLPEEGLKFMVYLQKENIIDESGMPKERFSAEFPKEGPSILRIQQVVRGDSAAYFCASSSTGGEDTQYFGPGTRLTVL.